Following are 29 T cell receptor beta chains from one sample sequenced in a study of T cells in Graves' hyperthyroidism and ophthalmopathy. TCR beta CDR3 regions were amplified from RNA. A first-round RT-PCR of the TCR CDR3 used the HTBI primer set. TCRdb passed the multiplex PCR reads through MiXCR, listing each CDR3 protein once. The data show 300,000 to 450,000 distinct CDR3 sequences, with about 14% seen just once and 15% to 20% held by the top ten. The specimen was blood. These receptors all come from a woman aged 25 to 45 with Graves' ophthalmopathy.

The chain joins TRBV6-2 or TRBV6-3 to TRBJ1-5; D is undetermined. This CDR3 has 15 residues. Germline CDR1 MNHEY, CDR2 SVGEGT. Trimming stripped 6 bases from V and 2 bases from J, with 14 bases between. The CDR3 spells CASRRQPLGNQPQHF. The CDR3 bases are TGTGCCAGCAGACGGCAGCCCCTGGGCAATCAGCCCCAGCATTTT.

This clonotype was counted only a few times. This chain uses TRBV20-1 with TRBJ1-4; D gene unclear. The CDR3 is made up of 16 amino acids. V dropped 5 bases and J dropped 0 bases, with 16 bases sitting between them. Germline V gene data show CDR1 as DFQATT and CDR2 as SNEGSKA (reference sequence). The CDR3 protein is CSASPQVKATNEKLFF. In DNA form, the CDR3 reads TGCAGTGCTTCGCCCCAGGTTAAAGCAACTAATGAAAAACTGTTTTTT.

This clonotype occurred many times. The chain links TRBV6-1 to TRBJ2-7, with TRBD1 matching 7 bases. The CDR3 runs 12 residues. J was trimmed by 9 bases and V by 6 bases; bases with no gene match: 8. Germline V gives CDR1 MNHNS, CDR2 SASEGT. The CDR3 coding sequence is TGTGCCAGCAGACCAGACAGGGTCGGGCAGTACTTC. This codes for CASRPDRVGQYF.

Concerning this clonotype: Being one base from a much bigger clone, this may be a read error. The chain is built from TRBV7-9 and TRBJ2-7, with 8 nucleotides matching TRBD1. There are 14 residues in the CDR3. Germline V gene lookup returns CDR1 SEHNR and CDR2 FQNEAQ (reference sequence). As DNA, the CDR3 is TGTGCCAGCAGCCGCTGGGACAGGAATTACGAGCGGTACTTC. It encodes CASSRWDRNYERYF.

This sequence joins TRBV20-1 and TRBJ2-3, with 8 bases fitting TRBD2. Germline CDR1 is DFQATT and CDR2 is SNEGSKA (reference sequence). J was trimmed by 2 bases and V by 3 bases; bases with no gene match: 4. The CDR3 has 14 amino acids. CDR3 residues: CSARGRGVTDTQYF. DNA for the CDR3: TGCAGTGCTAGGGGGCGGGGGGTCACAGATACGCAGTATTTT.

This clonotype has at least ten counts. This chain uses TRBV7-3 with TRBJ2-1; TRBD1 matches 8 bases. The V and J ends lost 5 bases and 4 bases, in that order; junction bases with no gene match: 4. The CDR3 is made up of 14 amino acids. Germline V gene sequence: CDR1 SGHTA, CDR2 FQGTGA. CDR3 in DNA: TGTGCCAGCAGCCGCGGACAGGGATACAATGAGCAGTTCTTC. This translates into CASSRGQGYNEQFF.

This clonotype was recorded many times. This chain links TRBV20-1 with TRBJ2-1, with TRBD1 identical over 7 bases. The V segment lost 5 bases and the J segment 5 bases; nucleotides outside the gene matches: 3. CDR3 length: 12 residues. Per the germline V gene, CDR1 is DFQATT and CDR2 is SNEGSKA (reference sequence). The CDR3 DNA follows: TGCAGTGCTGGGACAGACCACAATGAGCAGTTCTTC. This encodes CSAGTDHNEQFF.

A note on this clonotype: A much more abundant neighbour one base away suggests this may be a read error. The CDR3 here is CAISESGTSAKNVQYF. The CDR3 bases are TGTGCCATCAGTGAGTCGGGCACTAGTGCCAAAAACGTTCAGTACTTC. This rearrangement joins TRBV10-3 to TRBJ2-4; tentative D call: TRBD2 (5 bases). Germline assignment: CDR1 ENHRY and CDR2 SYGVKD. The CDR3 runs to 16 residues.

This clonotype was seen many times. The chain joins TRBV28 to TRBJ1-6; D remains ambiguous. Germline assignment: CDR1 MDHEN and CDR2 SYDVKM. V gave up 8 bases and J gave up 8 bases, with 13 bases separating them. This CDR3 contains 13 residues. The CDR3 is CASGPPGDSPLHF. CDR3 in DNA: TGTGCCAGCGGACCCCCGGGAGATTCACCCCTCCACTTT.

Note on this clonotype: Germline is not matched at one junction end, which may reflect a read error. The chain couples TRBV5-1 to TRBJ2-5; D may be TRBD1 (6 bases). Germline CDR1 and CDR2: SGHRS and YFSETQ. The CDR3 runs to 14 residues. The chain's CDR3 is CASSLETGQETQYF. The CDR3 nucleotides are TGTGCCAGCAGCTTAGAAACAGGGCAAGAGACCCAGTACTTC.

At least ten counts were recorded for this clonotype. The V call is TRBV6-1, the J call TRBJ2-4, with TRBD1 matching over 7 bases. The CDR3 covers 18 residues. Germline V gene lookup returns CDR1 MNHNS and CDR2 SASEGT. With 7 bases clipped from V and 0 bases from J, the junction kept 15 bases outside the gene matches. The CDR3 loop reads CASTNRDSTPLAKNIQYF. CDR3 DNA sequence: TGTGCCAGCACCAACCGGGACAGCACACCTCTAGCCAAAAACATTCAGTACTTC.

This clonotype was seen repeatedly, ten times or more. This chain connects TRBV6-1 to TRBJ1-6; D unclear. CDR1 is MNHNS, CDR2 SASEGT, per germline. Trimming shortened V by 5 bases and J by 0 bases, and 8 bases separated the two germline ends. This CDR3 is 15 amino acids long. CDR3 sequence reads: CASSTESSYNSPLHF. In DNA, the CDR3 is TGTGCCAGCAGTACAGAAAGCTCCTATAATTCACCCCTCCACTTT.

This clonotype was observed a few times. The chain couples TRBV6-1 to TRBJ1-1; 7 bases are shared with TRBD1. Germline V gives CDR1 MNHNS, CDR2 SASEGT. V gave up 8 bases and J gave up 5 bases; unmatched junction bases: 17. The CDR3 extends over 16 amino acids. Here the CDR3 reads CASYAEGARSQTEAFF. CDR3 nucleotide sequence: TGTGCCAGCTACGCGGAGGGGGCGCGAAGTCAAACTGAAGCTTTCTTT.

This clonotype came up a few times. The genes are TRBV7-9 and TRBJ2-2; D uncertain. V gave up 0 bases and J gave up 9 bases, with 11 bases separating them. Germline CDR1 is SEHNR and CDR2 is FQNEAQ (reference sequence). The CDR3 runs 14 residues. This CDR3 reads CASSLAQTEWELFF. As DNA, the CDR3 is TGTGCCAGCAGCTTAGCTCAGACCGAATGGGAGCTGTTTTTT.

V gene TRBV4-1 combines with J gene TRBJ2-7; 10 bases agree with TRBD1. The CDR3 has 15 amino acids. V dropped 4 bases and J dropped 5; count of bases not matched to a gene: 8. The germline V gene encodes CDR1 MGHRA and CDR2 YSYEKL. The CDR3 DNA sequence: TGCGCCAGCAGCCGTGGACAGGGGGGGGCAAACGAGCAGTACTTC. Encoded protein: CASSRGQGGANEQYF.

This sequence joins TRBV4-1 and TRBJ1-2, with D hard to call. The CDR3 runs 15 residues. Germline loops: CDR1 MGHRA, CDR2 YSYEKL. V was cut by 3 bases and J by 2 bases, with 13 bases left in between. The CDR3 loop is CASSHLLRRNYGYTF. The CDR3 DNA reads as TGCGCCAGCAGCCATCTTCTCCGACGGAACTATGGCTACACCTTC.

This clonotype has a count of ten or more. The CDR3 nucleotides are TGTGCCAGCAGGTCCGGGACAGGATCTACTTTGAACACTGAAGCTTTCTTT. Its protein is CASRSGTGSTLNTEAFF. This chain joins TRBV12-3 or TRBV12-4 and TRBJ1-1, with 8 nucleotides matching TRBD1. V shed 6 bases and J 0 bases; nucleotides not matched to a gene: 12. The CDR3 has 17 amino acids.

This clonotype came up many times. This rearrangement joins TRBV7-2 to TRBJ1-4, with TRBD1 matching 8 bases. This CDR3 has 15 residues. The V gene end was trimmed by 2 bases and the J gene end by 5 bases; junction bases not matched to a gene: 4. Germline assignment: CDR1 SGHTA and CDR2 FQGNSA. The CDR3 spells CASSLTRTGNEKLFF. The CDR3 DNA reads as TGTGCCAGCAGCTTAACTCGGACAGGGAATGAAAAACTGTTTTTT.

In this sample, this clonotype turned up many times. DNA for the CDR3: TGTGCCAGCAGCTTAGTGGGTATTCAGTACTTC. This gives the protein CASSLVGIQYF. The rearrangement uses TRBV11-2 and TRBJ2-4; the D is unclear. This CDR3 is built from 11 residues. V was trimmed by 1 base and J by 10 bases, leaving 5 bases between them. CDR1 is SGHAT and CDR2 is FQNNGV in the germline V gene.

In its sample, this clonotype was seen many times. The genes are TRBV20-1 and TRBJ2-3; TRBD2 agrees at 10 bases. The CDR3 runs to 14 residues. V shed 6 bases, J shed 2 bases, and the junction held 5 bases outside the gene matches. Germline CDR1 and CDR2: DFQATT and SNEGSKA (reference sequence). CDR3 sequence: CSAHLAGVTDTQYF. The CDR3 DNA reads TGCAGTGCCCATCTAGCGGGGGTCACAGATACGCAGTATTTT.

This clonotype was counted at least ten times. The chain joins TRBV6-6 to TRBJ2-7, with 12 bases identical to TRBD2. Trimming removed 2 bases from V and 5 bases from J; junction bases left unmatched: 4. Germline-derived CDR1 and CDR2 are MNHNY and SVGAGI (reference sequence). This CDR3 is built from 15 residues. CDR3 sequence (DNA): TGTGCCAGCAGTTACGACAGGACTAGCGGGGACGAGCAGTACTTC. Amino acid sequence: CASSYDRTSGDEQYF.

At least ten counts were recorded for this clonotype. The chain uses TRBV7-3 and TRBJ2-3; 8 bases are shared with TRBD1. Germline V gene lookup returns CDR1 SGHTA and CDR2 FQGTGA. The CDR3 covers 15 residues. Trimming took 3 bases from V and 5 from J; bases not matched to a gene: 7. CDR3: CASSFTGGAQDTQYF. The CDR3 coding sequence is TGTGCCAGCAGCTTCACAGGGGGAGCACAAGATACGCAGTATTTT.

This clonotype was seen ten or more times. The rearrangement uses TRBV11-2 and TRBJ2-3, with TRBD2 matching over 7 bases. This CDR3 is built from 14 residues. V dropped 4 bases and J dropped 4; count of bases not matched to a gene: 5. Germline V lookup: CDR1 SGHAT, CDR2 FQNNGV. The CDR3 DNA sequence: TGTGCCAGCAGCTATGGGGGGGGAGCAGATACGCAGTATTTT. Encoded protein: CASSYGGGADTQYF.

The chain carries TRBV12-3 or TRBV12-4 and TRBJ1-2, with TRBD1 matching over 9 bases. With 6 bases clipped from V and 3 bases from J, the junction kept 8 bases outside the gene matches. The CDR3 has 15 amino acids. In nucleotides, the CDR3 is TGTGCCAGCAGCACTCACAGGGGGCGCGACTATGGCTACACCTTC. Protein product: CASSTHRGRDYGYTF.

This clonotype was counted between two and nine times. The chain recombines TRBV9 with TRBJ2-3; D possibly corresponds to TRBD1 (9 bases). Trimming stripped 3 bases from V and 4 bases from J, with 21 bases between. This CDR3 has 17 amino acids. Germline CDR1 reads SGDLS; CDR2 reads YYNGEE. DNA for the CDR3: TGTGCCAGCAGCGCGGGGGGGGGGACAGGGCAGGCAGATACGCAGTATTTT. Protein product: CASSAGGGTGQADTQYF.

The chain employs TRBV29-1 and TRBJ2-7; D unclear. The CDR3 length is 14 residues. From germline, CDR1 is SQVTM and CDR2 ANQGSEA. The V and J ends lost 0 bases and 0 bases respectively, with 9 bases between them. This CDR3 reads CSVEDLHGSYEQYF. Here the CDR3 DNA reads TGCAGCGTTGAAGATCTGCACGGCTCCTACGAGCAGTACTTC.

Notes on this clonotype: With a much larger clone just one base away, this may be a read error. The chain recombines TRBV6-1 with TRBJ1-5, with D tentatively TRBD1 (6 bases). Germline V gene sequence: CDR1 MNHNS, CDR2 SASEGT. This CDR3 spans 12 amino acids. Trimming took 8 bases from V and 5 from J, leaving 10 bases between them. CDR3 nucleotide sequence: TGTGCCAGCCGGACAGAGGATCAGCCCCAGCATTTT. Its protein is CASRTEDQPQHF.

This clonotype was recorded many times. The CDR3 DNA is TGTGCCAGCAGCCGACTGAGGTGGGAGGACACCGGGGAGCTGTTTTTT. It yields the protein CASSRLRWEDTGELFF. This chain links TRBV5-8 with TRBJ2-2, with D possibly TRBD2 on 6 matching bases. CDR1 is SGHTS and CDR2 is YDEGEE in the germline V gene. This CDR3 region has 16 residues. V shed 4 bases and J shed 3 bases, with 16 bases lying between them.

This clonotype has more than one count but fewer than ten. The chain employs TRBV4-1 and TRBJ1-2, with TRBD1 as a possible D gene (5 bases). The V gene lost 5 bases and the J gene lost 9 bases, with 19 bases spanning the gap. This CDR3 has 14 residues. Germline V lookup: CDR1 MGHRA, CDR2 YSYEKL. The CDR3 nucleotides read TGCGCCAGCAGCACCCCTTCGCAGGGTAAACGCTACACCTTC. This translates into CASSTPSQGKRYTF.